This note documents a single TCR beta chain sequence. Its specificity is unknown. This sample stems from a study of resident and recirculating memory T cells in vitiligo. Profiled with immunoSEQ multiplex PCR; TCRdb holds only in-frame clones, not every one. The sample has more than 70,000 clones; about 91% are singletons. Trimming pared 5 bases from V and 2 bases from J, leaving 10 bases between. CDR1 is MDHEN, CDR2 SYDVKM, per germline. This CDR3 has 13 amino acids. Patients had received no treatment within the previous three months. Points from the study as a whole: No single dominant TCR clone appeared; lesion clonality varied.

The sequence was collected from a male donor with vitiligo. The chain couples TRBV28 to TRBJ2-7; no reliable D call. The specimen was blood. CDR3 DNA sequence: TGTGCCAGCAGTCACACCGCGGCCTACGAGCAGTACTTC. It translates to CASSHTAAYEQYF. Full variable domain (missing parts from reference TRBV28 and TRBJ2-7): DVKVTQSSRYLVKRTGEKVFLECVQDMDHENMFWYRQDPGLGLRLIYFSYDVKMKEKGDIPEGYSVSREKKERFSLILESASTNQTSMYLCASSHTAAYEQYFGPGTRLTVT.